The following is a T cell receptor beta chain sequence with its context. No antigen is known for it. CDR1 and CDR2 (germline): SGHNT, YENEEA. This CDR3 has 15 residues. J gave up 5 bases and V 5 bases, and 8 bases lay outside the gene matches. TCRdb's copy holds only in-frame clones and misses some; the assay was immunoSEQ multiplex PCR. The table shows some 150,000 clones, with nearly 80% occurring only once. The data were taken from a study of PD-1 blockade in classical Hodgkin lymphoma. Study observations and caveats: Newly diagnosed patients were reported to start with lower TCR diversity than healthy donors. In CD4+ cells, TCR diversity went up significantly by C4D1, but in CD8+ cells it did not. Some patients started nivolumab under 1 year after ASCT, and they were excluded.

After autologous stem cell transplantation all patients relapsed, and prior brentuximab vedotin exposure differed between cohorts. This specimen was peripheral blood mononuclear cells (PBMCs), taken before the second cycle of nivolumab. This clonotype was sampled from a human donor with classical Hodgkin lymphoma. The chain recombines TRBV11-3 with TRBJ2-1, with 8 bases that match TRBD2. CDR3 protein: CASSRGLAGHNEQFF. In nucleotides, the CDR3 is TGTGCCAGCAGCCGAGGATTAGCGGGACACAATGAGCAGTTCTTC.